Presented here are 32 T cell receptor beta chains from one specimen sequenced in a study of T-cell memory formation after mild COVID-19. MiXCR was run by TCRdb on the 5' RACE reads, yielding one entry per CDR3 protein. The table has 300,000 to 400,000 distinct CDR3 sequences, approximately 15% seen once; the top ten hold around 20%. Sequenced sample: PBMCs or a T cell subset sorted from them (not recorded which). The receptors originated from a man aged 18-30 years who had mild COVID-19 (a few samples of this study predate the infection). Cell type and time point are not known.

There are many counts of this clonotype. The V gene is TRBV5-1, the J gene TRBJ2-1, with 8 positions matching TRBD1. Germline-derived CDR1 and CDR2 are SGHRS and YFSETQ. J lost 9 bases, V lost 2 bases, and 7 bases had no gene match. This CDR3 has 14 amino acids. Written as DNA, the CDR3 is TGCGCCAGCAGCTTCCAGGGGGCGCCTTCTGAGCAGTTCTTC. Translating gives CASSFQGAPSEQFF. The whole variable domain, filled in from reference TRBV5-1 and TRBJ2-1, reads KAGVTQTPRYLIKTRGQQVTLSCSPISGHRSVSWYQQTPGQGLQFLFEYFSETQRNKGNFPGRFSGRQFSNSRSEMNVSTLELGDSALYLCASSFQGAPSEQFFGPGTRLTVL.

J is TRBJ2-3 and V is TRBV11-2; the D is unclear. The germline V and J ends were trimmed by 0 bases and 4 bases, with 17 bases remaining between them. The CDR3 is made up of 17 amino acids. The germline gives CDR1 SGHAT, CDR2 FQNNGV. This CDR3 is CASSLDVGRAPPDTQYF. The CDR3 nucleotides are TGTGCCAGCAGCTTAGATGTGGGCCGCGCGCCCCCAGATACGCAGTATTTT.

The chain is built from TRBV5-6 and TRBJ2-7; D tentatively reads TRBD1 or TRBD2 (5 bases each). CDR1 and CDR2 from the germline V gene are SGHDT and YYEEEE. V was shortened by 4 bases and J by 2 bases, with 13 bases between the two germline ends. This CDR3 is 14 amino acids long. The CDR3 region has the DNA TGTGCCAGCAGCCAGAGAGGGGTGGCCTACGAGCAGTACGTC. This sequence encodes CASSQRGVAYEQYV.

The chain carries TRBV6-5 and TRBJ1-4, with D hard to call. V shed 2 bases and J shed 4 bases, with 11 bases lying between them. CDR1 and CDR2 from the germline V gene are MNHEY and SVGAGI. The CDR3 spans 15 residues. The CDR3 protein is CASSYLQTFNEKLFF. In nucleotides, the CDR3 is TGTGCCAGCAGTTACCTACAGACCTTTAATGAAAAACTGTTTTTT.

This chain joins TRBV5-1 and TRBJ2-1; 8 positions match TRBD2. In germline, CDR1 is SGHRS, CDR2 YFSETQ. V was clipped by 6 bases and J by 5 bases; unmatched bases: 13. The CDR3 has 16 residues. CDR3: CASTPFGAGAHNEQFF. The CDR3 DNA sequence: TGCGCCAGCACCCCCTTTGGAGCGGGGGCCCACAATGAGCAGTTCTTC.

This clonotype came up a few times. The gene calls are TRBV19 and TRBJ2-2; 11 bases agree with TRBD2. The germline V gene encodes CDR1 LNHDA and CDR2 SQIVND (reference sequence). J was trimmed by 4 bases and V by 7 bases; bases with no gene match: 8. The CDR3 is 16 amino acids. CDR3: CASKLAGARRTGELFF. CDR3 coding DNA: TGTGCCAGTAAACTAGCGGGGGCCCGTCGCACCGGGGAGCTGTTTTTT.

This clonotype has just a few counts. The chain has TRBV4-3 and TRBJ2-1, with D perhaps being TRBD1 or TRBD2 (5 bases each). V lost 1 base and J 5 bases, leaving 12 bases between the germline ends. The CDR3 consists of 15 residues. Germline CDR1 reads LGHNA; CDR2 reads YSLEER. For the CDR3, the DNA is TGCGCCAGCAGCCAAGGAGGGGCTGCAGACAATGAGCAGTTCTTC. It translates to CASSQGGAADNEQFF.

This clonotype occurred many times. The chain combines TRBV5-6 with TRBJ2-4; 10 nucleotides agree with TRBD2. Germline lookup yields CDR1 SGHDT and CDR2 YYEEEE. With 7 bases clipped from V and 5 bases from J, the junction kept 3 bases outside the gene matches. The CDR3 runs to 13 residues. The CDR3 bases are TGTGCCAGCTCTGGACTAGCGGAAAACATTCAGTACTTC. Translating gives CASSGLAENIQYF.

Notes on this clonotype: Because the CDR3 is missing its conserved closing phenylalanine or tryptophan, this is likely a read error. The chain couples TRBV12-3 or TRBV12-4 to TRBJ2-7, with 8 bases identical to TRBD1. The CDR3 spans 14 residues. Germline trimming cut 5 bases from V and 4 bases from J; bases unmatched to any gene: 7. The CDR3 DNA reads as TGTGCCAGCAGTATCGGACAGGGAATGTACGAGCAGTACTCC. Amino acid sequence: CASSIGQGMYEQYS.

The gene calls are TRBV20-1 and TRBJ2-7, with D perhaps matching TRBD1 or TRBD2 (6 bases each). Germline lookup yields CDR1 DFQATT and CDR2 SNEGSKA (reference sequence). The CDR3 is made up of 13 amino acids. Trimming cost V 5 bases and J 3 bases, with 14 bases left between them. This CDR3 is CSAPKGGSYEQYF. CDR3 nucleotide sequence: TGCAGTGCTCCGAAGGGGGGAAGCTACGAGCAGTACTTC.

The genes are TRBV4-1 and TRBJ2-5; the match to TRBD2 covers 14 bases. The V gene end was trimmed by 4 bases and the J gene end by 3 bases; junction bases not matched to a gene: 7. Germline-derived CDR1 and CDR2 are MGHRA and YSYEKL. CDR3 length: 17 residues. The CDR3 loop is CASSPRTSGGPEETQYF. The CDR3 nucleotides read TGCGCCAGCAGCCCAAGGACTAGCGGGGGGCCAGAAGAGACCCAGTACTTC.

The chain recombines TRBV4-1 with TRBJ2-1; a weak D match, TRBD2 (5 bases). The V gene lost 2 bases and the J gene lost 9 bases, with 14 bases spanning the gap. The CDR3 runs 14 residues. Per the germline V gene, CDR1 is MGHRA and CDR2 is YSYEKL. The CDR3 sequence is CASSQRGARAEQFF. The CDR3 nucleotides read TGCGCCAGCAGCCAACGGGGTGCGCGTGCTGAGCAGTTCTTC.

This clonotype has just a few counts. CDR3 DNA: TGTGCCAGCGGTCCCTCTGGGGCCAACGTCCTGACTTTC. Its protein is CASGPSGANVLTF. J is TRBJ2-6 and V is TRBV7-3; D call uncertain. Germline V gene lookup returns CDR1 SGHTA and CDR2 FQGTGA. The V end was cut by 8 bases, the J end by 0 bases, with 5 bases between. This CDR3 is built from 13 residues.

CDR3 in DNA: TGTGCCAGCAGTGCCCAAGACTCCTACGAGCAGTACGTC. This encodes CASSAQDSYEQYV. The chain employs TRBV2 and TRBJ2-7; D uncertain. CDR3 length: 13 residues. V lost 4 bases to trimming and J lost 0 bases, with 7 bases between them. CDR1 is SNHLY, CDR2 FYNNEI, per germline.

V gene TRBV7-2 combines with J gene TRBJ2-7, with D possibly TRBD2 on 7 matching bases. Trimming cost V 1 base and J 6 bases, with 13 bases left between them. The length of the CDR3 is 14 residues. Germline V gene sequence: CDR1 SGHTA, CDR2 FQGNSA. In DNA form, the CDR3 reads TGTGCCAGCAGCTTAGTAAAGGGGGGGCGCGAGCAGTACGTC. Its translation is CASSLVKGGREQYV.

The chain recombines TRBV27 with TRBJ2-7; 7 positions agree with TRBD1. V gave up 5 bases and J gave up 0 bases; unmatched junction bases: 7. Germline CDR1 is MNHEY and CDR2 is SMNVEV (reference sequence). The CDR3 contains 15 residues. The CDR3 coding sequence is TGTGCCAGCAGTAACAGGGGATGGAGCTCCTACGAGCAGTACTTC. It translates to CASSNRGWSSYEQYF.

This clonotype has a handful of counts. J is TRBJ2-2 and V is TRBV5-4; D gene uncertain. Deletions cut 0 bases from V and 11 bases from J, with 8 bases between. The CDR3 has 12 amino acids. Germline loops: CDR1 SGHNT, CDR2 YYREEE (reference sequence). The CDR3 nucleotides read TGTGCCAGCAGCTTGGAAGGGCGCGAGCTGTTTTTT. Protein product: CASSLEGRELFF.

The sample holds a few counts of this clonotype. The J gene is TRBJ2-7, the V gene TRBV20-1, with 7 nucleotides matching TRBD1. The CDR3 consists of 14 residues. From germline, CDR1 is DFQATT and CDR2 SNEGSKA (reference sequence). V was clipped by 6 bases and J by 2 bases; unmatched bases: 10. The CDR3 here is CSAPAMTGTYEQYF. The CDR3 DNA sequence: TGCAGTGCCCCAGCAATGACAGGGACCTACGAGCAGTACTTC.

This chain connects TRBV2 to TRBJ1-3, with 7 bases matching TRBD1. Per germline, CDR1 SNHLY and CDR2 FYNNEI. Unmatched junction bases numbered 14, after V lost 4 bases and J lost 8 bases. CDR3 size: 16 residues. The CDR3 loop reads CASSAHRGPPRDTIYF. In DNA form, the CDR3 reads TGTGCCAGCAGTGCCCACAGGGGCCCTCCTCGAGACACCATATATTTT.

The CDR3 region has the DNA TGTGCCAGCAGCAAGGACCGCCATGGCTACACCTTC. Translating it yields CASSKDRHGYTF. This chain joins TRBV7-9 and TRBJ1-2; D gene uncertain. The CDR3 sequence is 12 residues long. The germline V and J ends were trimmed by 5 bases and 6 bases, with 10 bases remaining between them. CDR1 is SEHNR, CDR2 FQNEAQ, per germline (reference sequence).

This clonotype was recorded many times. The chain employs TRBV5-1 and TRBJ2-1, with D perhaps matching TRBD1 (6 bases). This CDR3 is built from 17 residues. V gave up 5 bases and J gave up 0 bases, with 18 bases separating them. Looked up from germline, CDR1 is SGHRS and CDR2 is YFSETQ. DNA for the CDR3: TGCGCCAGCAGAGACCGCCCTGACAGGTTCTCCTACAATGAGCAGTTCTTC. This sequence encodes CASRDRPDRFSYNEQFF.

In this sample, this clonotype turned up many times. This chain joins TRBV4-1 and TRBJ2-3; TRBD1 matches 9 bases. The trim removed 1 base at V and 5 bases at J, leaving 4 bases unmatched. CDR3 size: 15 residues. Germline V gene data show CDR1 as MGHRA and CDR2 as YSYEKL. In nucleotides, the CDR3 is TGCGCCAGCAGCCAAGTTGAGACAGGGGGAGATACGCAGTATTTT. Its protein product is CASSQVETGGDTQYF.

The chain is built from TRBV6-5 and TRBJ2-7; 9 bases are a match to TRBD2. This CDR3 contains 15 residues. Germline V gene sequence: CDR1 MNHEY, CDR2 SVGAGI. Trimming at V came to 6 bases and at J to 2 bases, leaving 8 bases not matched to a gene. CDR3 DNA: TGTGCCAGCAGCCCCTCAGGCGGGGGGGCCTACGAGCAGTACGTC. Its translation is CASSPSGGGAYEQYV.

The V gene is TRBV6-2 or TRBV6-3, the J gene TRBJ2-3; possible D gene TRBD2, 6 bases. The CDR3 spans 14 residues. With 2 bases removed from V and 6 bases from J, the gap between germline ends came to 12 bases. Per the germline V gene, CDR1 is MNHEY and CDR2 is SVGEGT. In DNA form, the CDR3 reads TGTGCCAGCAGTTACCAGGGACTTTGGGATACGCAGTATTTT. Its protein product is CASSYQGLWDTQYF.

This rearrangement joins TRBV4-1 to TRBJ1-2, with D perhaps matching TRBD1 (5 bases). This CDR3 has 15 amino acids. Trimming cost V 1 base and J 0 bases, with 9 bases left between them. The V gene's germline CDR1 is MGHRA and CDR2 YSYEKL. CDR3 sequence reads: CASSQVPGPNYGYTF. The CDR3 DNA reads TGCGCCAGCAGCCAAGTACCGGGGCCTAACTATGGCTACACCTTC.

This clonotype occurred a few times. The chain carries TRBV12-3 or TRBV12-4 and TRBJ2-5; no reliable D call. The CDR3 totals 12 residues. Trimming removed 7 bases from V and 5 bases from J, with 11 bases in between. CDR3 DNA: TGTGCCAGCATTAAGGATCGGGAGACCCAGTACTTC. Translation: CASIKDRETQYF.

The chain's CDR3 is CASSPGRTPPDTQYF. CDR3 DNA sequence: TGCGCCAGCAGCCCAGGGAGGACCCCCCCAGATACGCAGTATTTT. This chain links TRBV4-1 with TRBJ2-3; a possible D gene is TRBD2 (6 bases). Germline V gene lookup returns CDR1 MGHRA and CDR2 YSYEKL. Trimming removed 4 bases at V and 4 bases at J, with 15 bases between. The CDR3 has 15 residues.

This clonotype was seen only a few times. The genes are TRBV4-1 and TRBJ2-1; tentative D call: TRBD2 (7 bases). Trimming removed 3 bases at V and 2 bases at J, with 17 bases between. Germline V gene lookup returns CDR1 MGHRA and CDR2 YSYEKL. The CDR3 loop spans 17 amino acids. CDR3 loop: CASSQMPGGRAYNEQFF. CDR3 nucleotide sequence: TGCGCCAGCAGCCAGATGCCGGGGGGCCGCGCCTACAATGAGCAGTTCTTC.

This clonotype came up a few times. The rearrangement joins TRBV5-1 to TRBJ1-5; 7 positions match TRBD1. Germline V gives CDR1 SGHRS, CDR2 YFSETQ. The CDR3 runs to 15 residues. With V trimmed by 2 bases and J by 7 bases, 9 bases remained unmatched. The CDR3: CASSLGDSAKQPQHF. The CDR3 DNA sequence: TGCGCCAGCAGCTTAGGGGACAGCGCGAAGCAGCCCCAGCATTTT.

The genes are TRBV30 and TRBJ1-4, with D maybe TRBD1 (5 bases). The germline V and J ends were trimmed by 3 bases and 5 bases, with 16 bases remaining between them. The germline gives CDR1 GTSNPN, CDR2 SVGIG (reference sequence). The CDR3 totals 15 residues. CDR3 nucleotide sequence: TGTGCCTGGAGCACCGCGGGACCTACGAATGAAAAACTGTTTTTT. This sequence encodes CAWSTAGPTNEKLFF.

This clonotype was recorded many times. This rearrangement joins TRBV24-1 to TRBJ2-2, with D possibly being TRBD1 (6 bases). CDR3 length equals 17 residues. V gave up 5 bases and J gave up 6 bases, with 21 bases separating them. In germline, CDR1 is KGHDR, CDR2 SFDVKD. The CDR3 DNA reads TGTGCCACCAGTGCCTCTAAGGACAGTGCGAGGTCCGGGGAGCTGTTTTTT. This codes for CATSASKDSARSGELFF.

The chain couples TRBV19 to TRBJ1-2, with TRBD1 matching 7 bases. The CDR3 has 15 amino acids. The V gene's germline CDR1 is LNHDA and CDR2 SQIVND (reference sequence). J lost 3 bases, V lost 4 bases, and 8 bases had no gene match. The DNA for the CDR3 is TGTGCCAGTAGTAGGGACAGATCCCTACACTATGGCTACACCTTC. The encoded protein is CASSRDRSLHYGYTF. Full variable domain (rest looked up from reference TRBV19 and TRBJ1-2): DGGITQSPKYLFRKEGQNVTLSCEQNLNHDAMYWYRQDPGQGLRLIYYSQIVNDFQKGDIAEGYSVSREKKESFPLTVTSAQKNPTAFYLCASSRDRSLHYGYTFGSGTRLTVV.